This is a list of T cell receptor beta chains from one sample in a study of blood T cells in healthy people across ages. TCRdb independently ran MiXCR on the 5' RACE reads; one entry per CDR3 protein. The repertoire holds 500,000 to 600,000 distinct CDR3 sequences, with 27% as singletons. Specimen: blood. The receptors were sampled from a woman in her sixties or seventies in good health. Each CDR3 is given with its conserved first and last residue. The D gene is left open where the match is weak. Clone size is given for some rows only: seen once, a few or many times, or a class if the clone is expanded.

d_call | j_call | v_call | clone_size | cdr3_aa | cdr3_nt
TRBD2 | TRBJ2-1 | TRBV3-1 | . | CASSQGVAGGYNEQFF | TGTGCCAGCAGCCAAGGGGTGGCGGGGGGCTACAATGAGCAGTTCTTC
TRBD1 | TRBJ2-6 | TRBV9 | few | CASSVDTGGASGANVLTF | TGTGCCAGCAGCGTAGACACAGGGGGCGCCTCTGGGGCCAACGTCCTGACTTTC
TRBD1 | TRBJ1-3 | TRBV4-3 | few | CASSHQGTGRNTIYF | TGCGCCAGCAGCCATCAAGGGACAGGCCGAAACACCATATATTTT
TRBD2 | TRBJ2-2 | TRBV24-1 | . | CATSVVSGGANTGELFF | TGTGCCACCAGCGTAGTTAGCGGGGGGGCCAACACCGGGGAGCTGTTTTTT
. | TRBJ1-3 | TRBV7-2 | . | CASSLDGGSGNTIYF | TGTGCCAGCAGCTTAGATGGTGGCTCTGGAAACACCATATATTTT
. | TRBJ1-2 | TRBV3-1 | . | CASSQAEPARNGYTF | TGTGCCAGCAGCCAAGCGGAGCCCGCGAGAAATGGCTACACCTTC
TRBD2 | TRBJ2-7 | TRBV13 | few | CASNSGPSGYEQYF | TGTGCCAGCAACTCCGGCCCTAGCGGCTACGAGCAGTACTTC
. | TRBJ2-1 | TRBV20-1 | . | CSASAPYEQFF | TGCAGTGCCAGCGCACCCTATGAGCAGTTCTTC
. | TRBJ1-2 | TRBV15 | . | CATSRDRRANYGCTF | TGTGCCACCAGCAGAGACCGACGAGCTAACTATGGCTGCACCTTC
. | TRBJ2-6 | TRBV12-3/TRBV12-4 | few | CASSLMKGSGANVLTF | TGTGCCAGCAGTTTAATGAAGGGATCTGGGGCCAACGTCCTGACTTTC
. | TRBJ2-7 | TRBV6-2/TRBV6-3 | . | CASSYFATGAYEQYF | TGTGCCAGCAGTTACTTCGCGACAGGAGCCTACGAGCAGTACTTC
. | TRBJ1-6 | TRBV20-1 | . | CSAIKNSPLHF | TGCAGTGCTATCAAGAATTCACCCCTCCACTTT
. | TRBJ2-4 | TRBV6-2/TRBV6-3 | few | CASTLAGGGAKNIQYF | TGTGCCAGCACACTGGCAGGGGGGGGAGCCAAAAACATTCAGTACTTC
. | TRBJ1-2 | TRBV2 | . | CASSENRSRLLGYTF | TGTGCCAGCAGTGAAAACCGGAGCCGCCTCCTTGGCTACACCTTC
TRBD2 | TRBJ2-5 | TRBV5-5 | . | CASSRAGGPTLKTQYF | TGTGCCAGCAGCCGAGCGGGGGGTCCCACCCTAAAGACCCAGTACTTC
. | TRBJ2-2 | TRBV7-3 | few | CASTTGSNTGELFF | TGTGCCAGCACCACAGGGTCTAACACCGGGGAGCTGTTTTTT
TRBD1 | TRBJ2-7 | TRBV6-6 | few | CATRQGHSYEQYF | TGTGCCACCAGACAGGGGCACTCCTACGAGCAGTACTTC
TRBD1 | TRBJ1-2 | TRBV29-1 | many | CSVEDRGTGNGYTF | TGCAGCGTTGAAGATCGGGGGACAGGGAATGGCTACACCTTC
. | TRBJ2-5 | TRBV7-9 | . | CASSPGGLLGTQYF | TGTGCCAGCAGCCCCGGTGGTCTCCTTGGGACCCAGTACTTC
TRBD2 | TRBJ2-5 | TRBV7-2 | few | CATASGGVETQYF | TGTGCCACCGCTAGCGGGGGGGTAGAGACCCAGTACTTC
. | TRBJ1-2 | TRBV6-2/TRBV6-3 | once | CASSSQLPAGYTF | TGTGCCAGCAGTTCCCAACTCCCGGCGGGCTACACCTTC
TRBD1 | TRBJ1-4 | TRBV4-1 | . | CASSPGQGRALGSEKLFF | TGCGCCAGCAGCCCGGGACAGGGAAGGGCCCTGGGGTCCGAAAAACTGTTTTTT
. | TRBJ2-3 | TRBV5-1 | few | CASIPGVAGGTQYF | TGCGCCAGCATCCCCGGGGTAGCCGGAGGTACGCAGTATTTT
TRBD1 | TRBJ2-1 | TRBV6-2/TRBV6-3 | many | CASTYTGQGGSSYNEQFF | TGTGCCAGCACCTATACCGGACAGGGGGGGAGCTCCTACAATGAGCAGTTCTTC
. | TRBJ1-2 | TRBV3-1 | few | CASSHYQGNRGYTF | TGTGCCAGCAGCCACTACCAGGGTAACCGTGGCTACACCTTC
. | TRBJ2-5 | TRBV29-1 | few | CGAWASRETQYF | TGCGGGGCTTGGGCCTCCCGAGAGACCCAGTACTTC
TRBD1 | TRBJ1-6 | TRBV7-9 | few | CASSLLGTGNSPLHF | TGTGCCAGCAGCTTACTCGGGACAGGGAATTCACCCCTCCACTTT
TRBD2 | TRBJ2-5 | TRBV7-9 | few | CASSSFGGEETQYF | TGTGCCAGCAGCTCATTCGGGGGGGAAGAGACCCAGTACTTC
TRBD2 | TRBJ2-5 | TRBV3-1 | . | CASSLGASGGLETQYF | TGTGCCAGCAGCCTAGGGGCTAGCGGGGGGTTGGAGACCCAGTACTTC
TRBD1 | TRBJ1-5 | TRBV10-3 | few | CAISEGTGGQPQHF | TGTGCCATCAGTGAAGGGACAGGGGGTCAGCCCCAGCATTTT
TRBD2 | TRBJ2-7 | TRBV3-1 | . | CASSQPGLAGVEQYF | TGTGCCAGCAGCCAACCGGGACTAGCGGGGGTCGAGCAGTACTTC
. | TRBJ1-1 | TRBV4-3 | few | CASSQDSVGTEAFF | TGCGCCAGCAGCCAAGATAGCGTTGGAACTGAAGCTTTCTTT
TRBD1 | TRBJ2-7 | TRBV4-3 | few | CASSQDIDREYEQYF | TGCGCCAGCAGCCAAGACATCGACAGGGAATACGAGCAGTACTTC
TRBD1 | TRBJ1-1 | TRBV29-1 | few | CSVVPPLTGETFF | TGCAGCGTCGTCCCTCCCCTAACAGGGGAAACTTTCTTT
TRBD2 | TRBJ2-7 | TRBV6-1 | many | CASRPILAGGLYEQYF | TGTGCCAGCAGGCCGATACTAGCGGGTGGACTCTACGAGCAGTACTTC